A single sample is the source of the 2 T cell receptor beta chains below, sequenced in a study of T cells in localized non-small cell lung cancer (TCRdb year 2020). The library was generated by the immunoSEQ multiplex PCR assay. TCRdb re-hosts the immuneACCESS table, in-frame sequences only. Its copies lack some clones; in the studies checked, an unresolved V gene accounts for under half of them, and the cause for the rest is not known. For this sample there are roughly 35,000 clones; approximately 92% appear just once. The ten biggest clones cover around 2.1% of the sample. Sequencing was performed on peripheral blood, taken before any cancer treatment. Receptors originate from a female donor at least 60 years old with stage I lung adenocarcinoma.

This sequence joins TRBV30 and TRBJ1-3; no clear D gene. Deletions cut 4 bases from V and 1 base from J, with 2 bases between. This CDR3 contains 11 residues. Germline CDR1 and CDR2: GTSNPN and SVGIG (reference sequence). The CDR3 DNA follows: TGTGCCTGGATGTCTGGAAACACCATATATTTT. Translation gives CAWMSGNTIYF.

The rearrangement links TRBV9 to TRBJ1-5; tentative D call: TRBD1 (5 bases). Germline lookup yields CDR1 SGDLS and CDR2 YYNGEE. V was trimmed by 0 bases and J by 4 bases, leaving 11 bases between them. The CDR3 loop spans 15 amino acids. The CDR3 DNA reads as TGTGCCAGCAGCGTAGCAGGGAACGCTAATCAGCCCCAGCATTTT. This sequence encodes CASSVAGNANQPQHF.